This is a list of T cell receptor beta chains from one sample in a study of shared clonotypes between healthy human individuals. Clones were sequenced by immunoSEQ multiplex PCR, and TCRdb holds only the in-frame ones, with some missing. The sample lists under 2,000,000 clones; about 94% were seen once. The sample taken for sequencing was naive CD8+ T cells sorted from blood. The receptors derive from a man in his late teens or twenties in good health. CDR3s include the opening cysteine and the closing phenylalanine or tryptophan. The order of the fields is J gene, D gene, V gene, clone size, CDR3 DNA, CDR3 protein. The D gene is left open where the match is weak. Clone size, where shown, is once, few, many, or a class for clones that have expanded.

TRBJ1-4	TRBD1	TRBV2	once	TGTGCCAGCAGCGAGGACAGGGTAGGAGAAAAACTGTTTTTT	CASSEDRVGEKLFF
TRBJ1-1	NA	TRBV7-6	NA	TGTGCCAGCAGCAGTCAAGTAGGCACTGAAGCTTTCTTT	CASSSQVGTEAFF
TRBJ2-5	NA	TRBV30	once	TGTGCCTGGAGCCCCGGGGACCTGGGGGAGACCCAGTACTTC	CAWSPGDLGETQYF
TRBJ1-4	NA	TRBV7-8	NA	TGTGCCAGCAGCTTGATCCAGATTAATGAAAAACTGTTTTTT	CASSLIQINEKLFF
TRBJ2-7	NA	TRBV5-6	NA	TGTGCCAGCAGCTCAATAACCACCTTTGAAATCTTCTACGAGCAGTACTTC	CASSSITTFEIFYEQYF
TRBJ2-1	NA	TRBV7-6	once	TGTGCCAGCAGCTTAGCACCGGGGTCCTACAATGAGCAGTTCTTC	CASSLAPGSYNEQFF
TRBJ2-5	TRBD2	TRBV7-2	NA	TGTGCCAGCAGGCTTAATCCCGGGAGGGCCGAGACCCAGTACTTC	CASRLNPGRAETQYF
TRBJ2-7	NA	TRBV11-2	NA	TGTGCCAGCAGCCGCAGCGTTCCGGTCTACGAGCAGTACTTC	CASSRSVPVYEQYF
TRBJ2-7	NA	TRBV5-6	NA	TGTGCCAGCAGCTTGGCGGGCGAAGGGGTCGATTACGAGCAGTACTTC	CASSLAGEGVDYEQYF
TRBJ2-7	TRBD1	TRBV11-3	NA	TGTGCCAGCAGCTCAACAAGGACAGGAGATTACGAGCAGTACTTC	CASSSTRTGDYEQYF
TRBJ2-7	TRBD1	TRBV27	NA	TGTGCCAGCAGTTTATCACCCGGGACAGGAGTCCACGAGCAGTACTTC	CASSLSPGTGVHEQYF
TRBJ2-7	TRBD1	TRBV13	NA	TGTGCCAGCAGCTCCCCAGACAGGGGGCGTTCCGGCTACGAGCAGTACTTC	CASSSPDRGRSGYEQYF
TRBJ2-7	TRBD1	TRBV7-2	NA	TGTGCCAGCAGCTTCGGACAGGGTTACGAGCAGTACTTC	CASSFGQGYEQYF
TRBJ2-7	TRBD2	TRBV7-8	NA	TGTGCCAGCAGCTTGGCGGGGGCCTACGAGCAGTACTTC	CASSLAGAYEQYF
TRBJ2-1	NA	TRBV4-1	once	TGCGCCAGCAGCCAAGGTGGGTCCTACAATGAGCAGTTCTTC	CASSQGGSYNEQFF
TRBJ2-2	NA	TRBV18	NA	TGTGCCAGCTCAATGTCGGGAGAAATCGGGGAGCTGTTTTTT	CASSMSGEIGELFF
TRBJ2-2	NA	TRBV5-8	NA	TGTGCCAGCAGCCCAGGGTGGGAGTACACCGGGGAGCTGTTTTTT	CASSPGWEYTGELFF
TRBJ2-3	NA	TRBV5-6	NA	TGTGCCAGCAGCTTCCCGTGGGGGACAGATACGCAGTATTTT	CASSFPWGTDTQYF
TRBJ2-1	NA	TRBV4-1	NA	TGCGCCAGCAGCGGAGAGGACGAGTCCCGATCCTACAATGAGCAGTTCTTC	CASSGEDESRSYNEQFF
TRBJ2-7	NA	TRBV6-5	NA	TGTGCCAGCAGTTACACGGCCAATTCCTACGAGCAGTACTTC	CASSYTANSYEQYF
TRBJ2-3	NA	TRBV7-9	NA	TGTGCCAGCAGTTCTAGCACAGATACGCAGTATTTT	CASSSSTDTQYF
TRBJ2-7	TRBD2	TRBV7-8	NA	TGTGCCAGCAGCTTAGGGGGACTAGCCTCAATTGAGCAGTACTTC	CASSLGGLASIEQYF
TRBJ2-3	TRBD1	TRBV28	NA	TGTGCCAGCAGTTTACTGGCCAGGGGGCTAATAGATACGCAGTATTTT	CASSLLARGLIDTQYF
TRBJ2-7	TRBD1	TRBV19	NA	TGTGCCAGTAGTACACCCTGGACAGGTCGCTCCTACGAGCAGTACTTC	CASSTPWTGRSYEQYF
TRBJ1-2	TRBD1	TRBV5-6	NA	TGTGCCAGCAGCTCCACAGGGGTGGAGGCTAACTATGGCTACACCTTC	CASSSTGVEANYGYTF
TRBJ2-7	TRBD1	TRBV27	NA	TGTGCCAGCAGTTTTTCCGCCAAGGGGGCCGACGAGCAGTACTTC	CASSFSAKGADEQYF
TRBJ2-2	NA	TRBV30	NA	TGTGCCTGGACAGGGGCGAACACCGGGGAGCTGTTTTTT	CAWTGANTGELFF
TRBJ2-1	TRBD2	TRBV7-8	NA	TGTGCCAGCAGTAACCCCATGGGGGAGGGCCCTCATGGTGAGCAGTTCTTC	CASSNPMGEGPHGEQFF
TRBJ2-5	NA	TRBV30	NA	TGTGCCTGGGAAAACAGTCAAGAGACCCAGTACTTC	CAWENSQETQYF
TRBJ1-5	NA	TRBV7-3	NA	TGTGCCAGCAGCCAAGGACAGACTATTTCCAATCAGCCCCAGCATTTT	CASSQGQTISNQPQHF